This is a list of T cell receptor beta chains from one sample in a study of technical replicates of blood from a handful of donors. Using immunoSEQ multiplex PCR, the repertoire was profiled, and TCRdb retains in-frame clones only, with some absent. This sample yields 65,000 to 90,000 clones, of which about 86% are seen a single time; approximately 5% belongs to the top ten. Source material: PBMCs. These receptors all stem from a human donor in good health. Some clones in this sample may be carry-over from other donors' samples. CDR3s include the opening cysteine and the closing phenylalanine or tryptophan. Each record gives: J gene, V gene, CDR3 protein.

TRBJ1-1,TRBV19,CASSTGDYTEAFF
TRBJ1-4,TRBV11-2,CASSEGVREKLFF
TRBJ2-7,TRBV7-9,CASGEGTGSTTYEQYF
TRBJ1-1,TRBV11-2,CASSSQGGNTEAFF
TRBJ1-2,TRBV27,CASSFLNRGQENYGYTF
TRBJ2-3,TRBV5-5,CASGPSGGSTDTQYF
TRBJ1-4,TRBV5-4,CASSMEGTNEKLFF
TRBJ2-5,TRBV5-1,CASSLLTAQETQYF
TRBJ2-2,TRBV7-2,CASSPLPGQGITGELFF
TRBJ2-7,TRBV30,CAGGGGTYEQYF
TRBJ2-5,TRBV20-1,CSANSQETQYF
TRBJ2-5,TRBV6-1,CASSGQIQETQYF
TRBJ1-3,TRBV5-6,CASSSQGSSGNTIYF
TRBJ1-2,TRBV5-4,CASSLVQGPSGAFHGYTF
TRBJ2-7,TRBV6-1,CASTKTGTAYEQYF
TRBJ1-1,TRBV30,CAWKRQGNTEAFF
TRBJ1-2,TRBV5-4,CASSLRDILRYGYTF
TRBJ1-6,TRBV27,CASSAVNREKGAPLHF
TRBJ2-5,TRBV18,CASSPSQRETQYF
TRBJ2-7,TRBV6-1,CASSEGGTELYEQYF
TRBJ2-7,TRBV4-1,CASSQTRSYEQYF